This T cell receptor (beta chain) emerged from a study of blood T cell repertoires in COVID-19. About the study: Samples came from the United States, Italy and Spain, spanning acute and convalescent COVID-19. From T cells, B-cell-depleted T cells, or PBMCs came the material, which was cDNA or gDNA.

The CDR3 sequence is 13 residues long. Germline loops: CDR1 SGHTS, CDR2 YDEGEE. The germline V and J ends were trimmed by 4 bases and 9 bases, with 14 bases remaining between them. In the original processing: Scientists estimated how many nucleated cells there were by amplifying reference gene primers. The protocol was immunoSEQ multiplex PCR, while the TCRdb copy is restricted to in-frame clones and leaves out a portion. The DNA was the basis for D and trimming; V, J and clone size are from that table. The repertoire has some 71,000 clones, roughly 84% of them found once; the top ten carry under 25%. This clone was seen a single time.

Specimen: peripheral blood. This clonotype was sampled from a woman aged 45-65 years with acute or convalescent COVID-19. The rearrangement links TRBV5-8 to TRBJ1-5; D remains ambiguous. Here the CDR3 reads CASSNYVGLPQHF. The CDR3 nucleotides are TGTGCCAGCAGCAATTACGTAGGACTGCCCCAGCATTTT.